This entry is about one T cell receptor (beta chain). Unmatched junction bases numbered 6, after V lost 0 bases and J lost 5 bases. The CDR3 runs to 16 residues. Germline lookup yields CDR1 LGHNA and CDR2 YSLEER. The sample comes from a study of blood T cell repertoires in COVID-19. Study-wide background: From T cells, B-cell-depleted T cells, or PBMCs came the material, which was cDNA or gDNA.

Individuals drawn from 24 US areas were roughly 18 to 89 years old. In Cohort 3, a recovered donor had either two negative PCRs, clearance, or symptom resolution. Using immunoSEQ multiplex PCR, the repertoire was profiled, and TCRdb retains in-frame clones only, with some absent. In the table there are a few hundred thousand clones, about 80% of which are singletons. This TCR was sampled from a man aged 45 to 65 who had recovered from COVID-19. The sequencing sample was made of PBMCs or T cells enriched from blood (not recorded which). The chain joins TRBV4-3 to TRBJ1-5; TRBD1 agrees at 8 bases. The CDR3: CASSQDARGQYQPQHF. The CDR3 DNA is TGCGCCAGCAGCCAAGATGCCAGGGGGCAATATCAGCCCCAGCATTTT.